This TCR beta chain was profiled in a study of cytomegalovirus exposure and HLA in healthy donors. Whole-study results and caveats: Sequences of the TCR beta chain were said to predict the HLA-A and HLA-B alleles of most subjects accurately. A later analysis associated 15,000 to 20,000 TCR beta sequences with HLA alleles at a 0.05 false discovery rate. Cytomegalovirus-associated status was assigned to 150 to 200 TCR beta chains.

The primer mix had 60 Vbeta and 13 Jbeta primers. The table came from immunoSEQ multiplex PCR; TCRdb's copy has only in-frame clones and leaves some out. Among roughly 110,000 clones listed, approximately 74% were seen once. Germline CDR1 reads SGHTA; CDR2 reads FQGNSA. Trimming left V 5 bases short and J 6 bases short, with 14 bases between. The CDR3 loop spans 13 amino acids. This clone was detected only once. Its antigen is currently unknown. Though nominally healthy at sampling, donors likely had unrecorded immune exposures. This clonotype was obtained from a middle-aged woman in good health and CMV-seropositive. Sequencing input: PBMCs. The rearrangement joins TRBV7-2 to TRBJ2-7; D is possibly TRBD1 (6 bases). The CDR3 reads CASSRLGAGEQYF. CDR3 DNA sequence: TGTGCCAGCAGCCGACTGGGGGCGGGCGAGCAGTACTTC. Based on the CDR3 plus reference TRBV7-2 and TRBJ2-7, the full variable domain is GAGVSQSPSNKVTEKGKDVELRCDPISGHTALYWYRQSLGQGLEFLIYFQGNSAPDKSGLPSDRFSAERTGGSVSTLTIQRTQQEDSAVYLCASSRLGAGEQYFGPGTRLTVT.